The clone carrying this T cell receptor (beta chain) has just a few counts. The antigen is not known. Via the markers CD45RO/CCR7/CD25/CD127/CD95/CD27, stem cell-like memory, regulatory, central memory and naive CD4+ cells were sorted. This entry is derived from a study of beta chain features in type 1 diabetes. Overall study results and limits: A greater similarity of naive, central memory and Treg TCRB repertoires was seen among patients than among healthy donors. The study found moderately but significantly shorter TCRB CDR3s in all four CD4+ subsets of Type 1 diabetes patients.

All of the isolated RNA was reverse transcribed, so expressed TCRB transcripts were sequenced. Using immunoSEQ multiplex PCR, the repertoire was profiled, and TCRdb retains in-frame clones only, with some absent. There are 250,000 to 350,000 clones in the sample; approximately 14% occur only once, and about 0.015% lies in the top ten. The sample was naive CD4+ T cells from blood. This receptor was identified in a man between 25 and 39 years old with type 1 diabetes.

The CDR3 nucleotides read TGTGCCAGCAGACCAGCGGGAGGGCCGGGTGAGCAGTTCTTC. The encoded protein is CASRPAGGPGEQFF. The chain has TRBV28 and TRBJ2-1; 10 nucleotides line up with TRBD2. Losses at the gene ends were 6 bases for V and 9 bases for J; bases not matched to a gene: 8. Germline assignment: CDR1 MDHEN and CDR2 SYDVKM. The CDR3 is 14 residues long. Full variable domain (missing parts from reference TRBV28 and TRBJ2-1): DVKVTQSSRYLVKRTGEKVFLECVQDMDHENMFWYRQDPGLGLRLIYFSYDVKMKEKGDIPEGYSVSREKKERFSLILESASTNQTSMYLCASRPAGGPGEQFFGPGTRLTVL.